Listed below are T cell receptor beta chains from one sample, sequenced in a study of Ad26.COV2.S vaccination and SARS-CoV-2 variants. Some clones are missing from TCRdb's copy, which holds only in-frame ones; the method was immunoSEQ multiplex PCR. This sample carries 440,000 or so clones, 90% of them seen once, and the ten largest clones take 4.3%. The sequences come from peripheral blood, collected in a trial of Ad26.COV2.S vaccine versus placebo. Receptors were obtained from a person between 18 and 65 years old who received the Ad26.COV2.S COVID-19 vaccine or a placebo. CDR3s include the opening cysteine and the closing phenylalanine or tryptophan. Each record gives: clone size, V gene, J gene, D gene, CDR3 protein, CDR3 DNA. The D gene is left open where the match is weak. The listing skips clone size in some rows; elsewhere it reads once, few, many or a size class.

>few|TRBV2|TRBJ1-2|NA
CASRTGSNYGYTF
TGTGCCAGCAGGACAGGAAGCAACTATGGCTACACCTTC
>NA|TRBV5-6|TRBJ2-5|NA
CASSIGPLQETQYF
TGTGCCAGCAGCATTGGCCCCCTCCAGGAGACCCAGTACTTC
>once|TRBV29-1|TRBJ2-5|NA
CSVIPFLGAETQYF
TGCAGCGTTATTCCATTCTTGGGGGCTGAGACCCAGTACTTC
>NA|TRBV19|TRBJ2-4|TRBD2
CASSIFSGSGRWAKNIQYF
TGTGCCAGTAGTATTTTCTCTGGTAGCGGGAGATGGGCCAAAAACATTCAGTACTTC
>NA|TRBV28|TRBJ2-3|TRBD2
CASSWTSESPDTQYF
TGTGCCAGCAGTTGGACTAGCGAGAGTCCAGATACGCAGTATTTT
>NA|TRBV4-1|TRBJ2-4|NA
CASSQDRGDIQYF
TGCGCCAGCAGCCAAGATAGGGGGGACATTCAGTACTTC
>NA|TRBV27|TRBJ2-7|TRBD2
CASTPLASGSGEQYF
TGTGCCAGCACCCCCTTGGCTAGCGGGAGTGGCGAGCAGTACTTC
>NA|TRBV7-8|TRBJ2-7|NA
CASSASSGSYEQYF
TGTGCCAGCAGCGCCTCTTCGGGGAGCTACGAGCAGTACTTC
>NA|TRBV5-1|TRBJ1-3|NA
CASSSGLISSGNTIYF
TGCGCCAGCAGCTCCGGACTCATCTCCTCTGGAAACACCATATATTTT
>NA|TRBV6-2/TRBV6-3|TRBJ2-1|NA
CASSSVGEQFF
TGTGCCAGCAGTTCTGTGGGTGAGCAGTTCTTC
>few|TRBV4-2|TRBJ2-1|TRBD1
CASSPSWRTGGGDEQFF
TGTGCCAGCAGCCCCTCTTGGAGGACAGGGGGTGGGGATGAGCAGTTCTTC